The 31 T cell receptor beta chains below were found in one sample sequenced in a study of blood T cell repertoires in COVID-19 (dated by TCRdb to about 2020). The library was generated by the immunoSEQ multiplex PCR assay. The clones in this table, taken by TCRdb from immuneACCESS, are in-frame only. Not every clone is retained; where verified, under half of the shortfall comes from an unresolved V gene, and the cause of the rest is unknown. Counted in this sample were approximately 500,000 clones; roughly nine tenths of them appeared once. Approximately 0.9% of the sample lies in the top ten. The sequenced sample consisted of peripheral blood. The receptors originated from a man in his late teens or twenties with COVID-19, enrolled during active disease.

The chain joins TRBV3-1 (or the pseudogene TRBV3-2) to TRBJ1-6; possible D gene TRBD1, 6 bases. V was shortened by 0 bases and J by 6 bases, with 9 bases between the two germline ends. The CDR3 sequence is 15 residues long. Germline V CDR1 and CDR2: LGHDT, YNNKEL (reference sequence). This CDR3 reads CASSQEGHPNSPLHF. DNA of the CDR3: TGTGCCAGCAGCCAAGAGGGACATCCTAATTCACCCCTCCACTTT.

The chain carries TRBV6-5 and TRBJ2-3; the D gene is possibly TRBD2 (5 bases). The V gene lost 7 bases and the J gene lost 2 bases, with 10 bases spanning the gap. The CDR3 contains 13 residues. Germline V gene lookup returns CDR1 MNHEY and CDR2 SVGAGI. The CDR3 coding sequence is TGTGCCAGCAAGGACTCAAACACAGATACGCAGTATTTT. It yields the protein CASKDSNTDTQYF.

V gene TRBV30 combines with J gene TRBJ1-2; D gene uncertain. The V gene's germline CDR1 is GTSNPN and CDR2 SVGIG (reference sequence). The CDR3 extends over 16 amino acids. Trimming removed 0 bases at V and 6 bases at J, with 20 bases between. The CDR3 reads CAWSVLRTALGDGYTF. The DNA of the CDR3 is TGTGCCTGGAGTGTACTAAGGACCGCCTTGGGAGATGGCTACACCTTC.

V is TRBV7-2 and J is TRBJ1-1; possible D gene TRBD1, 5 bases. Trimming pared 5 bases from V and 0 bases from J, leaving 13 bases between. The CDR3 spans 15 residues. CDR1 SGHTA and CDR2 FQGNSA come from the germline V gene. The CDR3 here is CASSGDGRMNTEAFF. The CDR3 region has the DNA TGTGCCAGCAGCGGGGACGGGAGAATGAACACTGAAGCTTTCTTT.

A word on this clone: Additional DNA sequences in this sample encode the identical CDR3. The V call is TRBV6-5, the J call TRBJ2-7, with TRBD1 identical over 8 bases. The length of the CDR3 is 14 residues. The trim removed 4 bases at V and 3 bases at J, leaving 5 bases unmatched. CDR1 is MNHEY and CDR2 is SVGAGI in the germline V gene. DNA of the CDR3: TGTGCCAGCAGTTCCGGGACAGGCTACTACGAGCAGTACTTC. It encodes CASSSGTGYYEQYF.

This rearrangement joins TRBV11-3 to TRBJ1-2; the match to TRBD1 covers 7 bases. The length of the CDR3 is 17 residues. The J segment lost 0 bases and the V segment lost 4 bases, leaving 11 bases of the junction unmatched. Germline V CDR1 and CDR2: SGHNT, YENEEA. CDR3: CASSSRGGTVANYGYTF. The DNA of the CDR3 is TGTGCCAGCAGCTCTAGAGGGGGGACAGTAGCTAACTATGGCTACACCTTC.

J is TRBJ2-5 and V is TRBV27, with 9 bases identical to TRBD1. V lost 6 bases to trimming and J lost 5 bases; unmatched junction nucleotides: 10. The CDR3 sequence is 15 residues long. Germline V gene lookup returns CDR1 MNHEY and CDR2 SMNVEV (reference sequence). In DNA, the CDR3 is TGTGCCAGCAGCCCCGGGACAGGGTTGGCGGAGACCCAGTACTTC. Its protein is CASSPGTGLAETQYF.

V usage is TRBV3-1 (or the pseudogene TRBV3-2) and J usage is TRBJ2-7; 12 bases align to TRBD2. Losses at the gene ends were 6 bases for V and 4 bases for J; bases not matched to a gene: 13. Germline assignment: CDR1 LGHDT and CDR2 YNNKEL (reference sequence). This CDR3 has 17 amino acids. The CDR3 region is CASSRPTSGGESYEQYF. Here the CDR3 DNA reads TGTGCCAGCAGTCGACCGACTAGCGGGGGAGAGTCGTACGAGCAGTACTTC.

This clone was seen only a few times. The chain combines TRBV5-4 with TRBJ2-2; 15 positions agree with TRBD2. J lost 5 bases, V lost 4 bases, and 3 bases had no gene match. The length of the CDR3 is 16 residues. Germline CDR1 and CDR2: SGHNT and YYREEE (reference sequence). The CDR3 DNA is TGTGCCAGCAGCGGGGGACTAGCGGGAGGTACCGGGGAGCTGTTTTTT. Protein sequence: CASSGGLAGGTGELFF.

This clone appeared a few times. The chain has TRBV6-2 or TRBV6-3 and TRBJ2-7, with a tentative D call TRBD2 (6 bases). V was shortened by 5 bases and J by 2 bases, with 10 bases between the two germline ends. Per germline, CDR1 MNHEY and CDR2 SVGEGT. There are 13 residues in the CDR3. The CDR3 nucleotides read TGTGCCAGCAGTCGCGGGATAGCCTACGAGCAGTACTTC. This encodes CASSRGIAYEQYF.

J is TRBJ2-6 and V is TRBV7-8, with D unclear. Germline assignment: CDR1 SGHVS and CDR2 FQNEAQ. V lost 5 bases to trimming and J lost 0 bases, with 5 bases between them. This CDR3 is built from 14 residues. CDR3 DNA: TGTGCCAGCAGCCCCAACTCTGGGGCCAACGTCCTGACTTTC. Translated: CASSPNSGANVLTF.

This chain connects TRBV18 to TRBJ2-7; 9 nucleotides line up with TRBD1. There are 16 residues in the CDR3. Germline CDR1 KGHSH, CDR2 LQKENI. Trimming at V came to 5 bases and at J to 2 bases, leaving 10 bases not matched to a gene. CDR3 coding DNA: TGTGCCAGCTCATCAGTCGGGACAGGGAGCACCTACGAGCAGTACTTC. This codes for CASSSVGTGSTYEQYF.

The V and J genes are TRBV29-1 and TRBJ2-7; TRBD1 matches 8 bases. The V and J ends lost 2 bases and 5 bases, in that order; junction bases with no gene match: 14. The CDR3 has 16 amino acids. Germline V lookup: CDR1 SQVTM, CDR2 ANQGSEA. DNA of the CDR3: TGCAGCGTTGAAATCACGTTGGGGACAGGTAGGGACGAGCAGTACTTC. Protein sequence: CSVEITLGTGRDEQYF.

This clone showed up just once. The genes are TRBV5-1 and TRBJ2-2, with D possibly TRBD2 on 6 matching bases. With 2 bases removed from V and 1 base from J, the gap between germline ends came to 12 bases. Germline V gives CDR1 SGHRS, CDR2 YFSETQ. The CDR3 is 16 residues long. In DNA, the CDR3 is TGCGCCAGCAGCTTTAAGACTAGTGGGAACACCGGGGAGCTGTTTTTT. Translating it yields CASSFKTSGNTGELFF.

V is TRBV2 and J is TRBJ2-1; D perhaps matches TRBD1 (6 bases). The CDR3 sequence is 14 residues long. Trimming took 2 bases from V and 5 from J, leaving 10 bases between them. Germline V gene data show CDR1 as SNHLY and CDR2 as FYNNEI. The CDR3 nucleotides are TGTGCCAGCAGTGAAACGGACAGTCACAATGAGCAGTTCTTC. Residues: CASSETDSHNEQFF.

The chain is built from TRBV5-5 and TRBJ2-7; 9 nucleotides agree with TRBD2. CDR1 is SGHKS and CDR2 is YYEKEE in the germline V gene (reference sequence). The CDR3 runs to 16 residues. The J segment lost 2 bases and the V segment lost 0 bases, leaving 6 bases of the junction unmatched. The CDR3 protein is CASSLVAAGGAYEQYF. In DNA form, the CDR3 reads TGTGCCAGCAGCTTGGTAGCAGCGGGAGGCGCCTACGAGCAGTACTTC.

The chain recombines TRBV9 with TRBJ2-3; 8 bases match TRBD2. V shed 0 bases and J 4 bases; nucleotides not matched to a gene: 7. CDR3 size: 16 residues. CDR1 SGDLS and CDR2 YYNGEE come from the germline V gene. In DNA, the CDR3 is TGTGCCAGCAGCGTAGATGATAGCGGGGTCCCAGATACGCAGTATTTT. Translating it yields CASSVDDSGVPDTQYF. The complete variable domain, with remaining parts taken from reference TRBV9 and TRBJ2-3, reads DSGVTQTPKHLITATGQRVTLRCSPRSGDLSVYWYQQSLDQGLQFLIQYYNGEERAKGNILERFSAQQFPDLHSELNLSSLELGDSALYFCASSVDDSGVPDTQYFGPGTRLTVL.

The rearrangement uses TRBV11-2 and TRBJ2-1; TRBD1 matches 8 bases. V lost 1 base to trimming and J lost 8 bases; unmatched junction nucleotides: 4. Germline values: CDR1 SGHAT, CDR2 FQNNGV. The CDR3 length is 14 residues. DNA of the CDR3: TGTGCCAGCAGCTTAGGCAGGGGGCTCGATGAGCAGTTCTTC. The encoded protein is CASSLGRGLDEQFF.

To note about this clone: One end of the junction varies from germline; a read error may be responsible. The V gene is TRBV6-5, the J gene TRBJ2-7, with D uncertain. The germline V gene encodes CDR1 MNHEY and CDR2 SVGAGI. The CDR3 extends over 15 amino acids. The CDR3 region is CASSYDFPNPYEQYF. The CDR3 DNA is TGTGCCAGCAGTTACGACTTTCCAAATCCTTACGAACAGTACTTC.

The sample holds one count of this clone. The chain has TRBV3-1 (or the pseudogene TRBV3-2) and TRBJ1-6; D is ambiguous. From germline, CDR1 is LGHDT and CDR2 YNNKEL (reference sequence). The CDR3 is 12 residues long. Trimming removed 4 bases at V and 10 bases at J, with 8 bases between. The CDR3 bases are TGTGCCAGCAGCCTTGCTAAATCACCCCTCCACTTT. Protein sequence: CASSLAKSPLHF.

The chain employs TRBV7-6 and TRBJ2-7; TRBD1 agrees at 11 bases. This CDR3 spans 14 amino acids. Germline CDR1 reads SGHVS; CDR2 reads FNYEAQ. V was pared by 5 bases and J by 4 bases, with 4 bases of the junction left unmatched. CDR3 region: CASSQGQGGYEQYF. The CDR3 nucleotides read TGTGCCAGCAGCCAGGGACAGGGGGGGTACGAGCAGTACTTC.

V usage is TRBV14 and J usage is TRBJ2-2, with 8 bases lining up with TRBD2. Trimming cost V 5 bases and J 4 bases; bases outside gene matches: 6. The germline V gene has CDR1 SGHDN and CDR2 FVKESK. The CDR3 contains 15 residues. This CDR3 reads CASSNWAGGTGELFF. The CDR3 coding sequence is TGTGCCAGCAGCAATTGGGCGGGAGGCACCGGGGAGCTGTTTTTT.

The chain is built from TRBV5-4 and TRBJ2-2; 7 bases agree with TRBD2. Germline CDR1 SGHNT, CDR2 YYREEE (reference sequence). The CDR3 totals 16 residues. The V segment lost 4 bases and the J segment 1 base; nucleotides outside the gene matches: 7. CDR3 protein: CASSPGRRRNTGELFF. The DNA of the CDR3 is TGTGCCAGCAGCCCCGGGAGGCGCCGGAACACCGGGGAGCTGTTTTTT. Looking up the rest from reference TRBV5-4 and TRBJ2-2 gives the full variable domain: ETGVTQSPTHLIKTRGQQVTLRCSSQSGHNTVSWYQQALGQGPQFIFQYYREEENGRGNFPPRFSGLQFPNYSSELNVNALELDDSALYLCASSPGRRRNTGELFFGEGSRLTVL.

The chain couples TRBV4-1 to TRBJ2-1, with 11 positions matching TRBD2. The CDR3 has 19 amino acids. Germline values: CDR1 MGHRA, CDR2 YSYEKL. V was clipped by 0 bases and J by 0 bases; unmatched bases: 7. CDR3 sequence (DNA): TGCGCCAGCAGCCAAGAACCGGGACTAGCGGTAAGCTCCTACAATGAGCAGTTCTTC. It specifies CASSQEPGLAVSSYNEQFF.

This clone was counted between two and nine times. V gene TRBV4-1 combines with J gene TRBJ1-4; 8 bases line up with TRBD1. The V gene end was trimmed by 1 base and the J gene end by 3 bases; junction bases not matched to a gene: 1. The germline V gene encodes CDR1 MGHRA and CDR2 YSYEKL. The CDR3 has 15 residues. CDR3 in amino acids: CASSQVQGANEKLFF. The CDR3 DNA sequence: TGCGCCAGCAGCCAAGTACAGGGGGCTAATGAAAAACTGTTTTTT.

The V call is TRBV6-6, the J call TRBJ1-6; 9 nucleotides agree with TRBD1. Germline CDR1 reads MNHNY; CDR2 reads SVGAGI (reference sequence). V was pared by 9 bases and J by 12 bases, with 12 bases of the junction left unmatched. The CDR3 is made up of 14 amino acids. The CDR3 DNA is TGTGCCAGTGAGGCGGGACAGGGACATGGACCCCTCCACTTT. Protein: CASEAGQGHGPLHF.

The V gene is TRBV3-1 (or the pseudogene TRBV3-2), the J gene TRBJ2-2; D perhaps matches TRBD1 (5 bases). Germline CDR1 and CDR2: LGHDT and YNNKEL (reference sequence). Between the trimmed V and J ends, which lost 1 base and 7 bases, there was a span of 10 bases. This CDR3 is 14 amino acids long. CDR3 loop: CASSQVGQGGELFF. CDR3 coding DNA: TGTGCCAGCAGCCAAGTAGGCCAGGGCGGGGAGCTGTTTTTT.

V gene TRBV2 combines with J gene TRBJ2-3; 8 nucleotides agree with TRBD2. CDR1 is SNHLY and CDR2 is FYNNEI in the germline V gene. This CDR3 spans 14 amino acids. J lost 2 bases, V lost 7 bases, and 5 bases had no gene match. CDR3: CASNLAGSTDTQYF. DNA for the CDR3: TGTGCCAGCAATTTAGCGGGGTCCACAGATACGCAGTATTTT.

The CDR3 bases are TGCGCCAGCAGTGAGGGACAGGGGAGAACAGATACGCAGTATTTT. Translating gives CASSEGQGRTDTQYF. The V call is TRBV10-1, the J call TRBJ2-3; 9 bases fit TRBD1. V was clipped by 2 bases and J by 3 bases; unmatched bases: 3. The CDR3 spans 15 residues. Germline CDR1 reads WNHNN; CDR2 reads SYGVQD (reference sequence).

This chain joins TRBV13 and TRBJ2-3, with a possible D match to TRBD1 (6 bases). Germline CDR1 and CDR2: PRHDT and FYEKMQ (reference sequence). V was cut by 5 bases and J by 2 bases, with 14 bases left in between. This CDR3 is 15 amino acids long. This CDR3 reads CASSPGQRFTDTQYF. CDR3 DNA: TGTGCCAGCAGCCCCGGACAGCGATTCACAGATACGCAGTATTTT.

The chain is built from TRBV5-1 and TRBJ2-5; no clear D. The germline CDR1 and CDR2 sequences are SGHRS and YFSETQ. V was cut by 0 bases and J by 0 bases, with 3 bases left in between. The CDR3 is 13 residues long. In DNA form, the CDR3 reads TGCGCCAGCAGCTTGGCCAACCAAGAGACCCAGTACTTC. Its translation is CASSLANQETQYF.